The T cell receptor beta chain under discussion was sequenced for a study of blood T cell repertoires in COVID-19. Repertoires were generated with immunoSEQ multiplex PCR, while TCRdb's copy carries only in-frame clones and drops some. This table holds hundreds of thousands of clones, roughly 90% found once. Germline values: CDR1 SQVTM, CDR2 ANQGSEA. This CDR3 is built from 15 residues. With 7 bases clipped from V and 5 bases from J, the junction kept 15 bases outside the gene matches. Material: peripheral blood. V usage is TRBV29-1 and J usage is TRBJ2-3, with 7 bases aligning to TRBD2. The clonotype originates from a woman younger than 45 with COVID-19, enrolled during active disease. This CDR3 is CSAAYTVGGEDTQYF. CDR3 DNA: TGCAGCGCAGCCTATACAGTTGGGGGGGAAGATACGCAGTATTTT.